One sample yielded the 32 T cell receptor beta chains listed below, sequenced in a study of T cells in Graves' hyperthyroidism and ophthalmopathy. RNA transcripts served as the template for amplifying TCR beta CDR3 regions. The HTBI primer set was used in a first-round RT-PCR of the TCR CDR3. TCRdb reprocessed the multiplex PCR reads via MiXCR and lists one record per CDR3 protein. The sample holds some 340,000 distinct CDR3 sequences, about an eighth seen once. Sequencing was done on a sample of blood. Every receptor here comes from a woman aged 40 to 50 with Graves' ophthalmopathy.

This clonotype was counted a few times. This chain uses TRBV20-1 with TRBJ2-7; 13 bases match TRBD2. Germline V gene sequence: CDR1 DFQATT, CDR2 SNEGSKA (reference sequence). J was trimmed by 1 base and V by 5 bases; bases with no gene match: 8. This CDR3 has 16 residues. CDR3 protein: CSARRLAGGSSYEQYF. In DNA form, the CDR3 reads TGCAGTGCTCGGAGACTAGCGGGAGGCTCGTCCTACGAGCAGTACTTC.

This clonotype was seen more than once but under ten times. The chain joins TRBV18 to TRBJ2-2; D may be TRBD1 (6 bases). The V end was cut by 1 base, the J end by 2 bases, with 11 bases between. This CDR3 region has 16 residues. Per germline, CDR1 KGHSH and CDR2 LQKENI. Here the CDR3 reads CASSPRDTRNTGELFF. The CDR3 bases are TGTGCCAGCTCACCACGGGACACCAGAAACACCGGGGAGCTGTTTTTT.

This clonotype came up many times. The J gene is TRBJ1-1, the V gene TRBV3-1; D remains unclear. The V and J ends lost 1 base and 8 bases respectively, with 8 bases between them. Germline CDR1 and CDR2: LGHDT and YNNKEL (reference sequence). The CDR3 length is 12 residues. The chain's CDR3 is CASSQVGTEAFF. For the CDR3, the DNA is TGTGCCAGCAGCCAAGTTGGTACAGAAGCTTTCTTT.

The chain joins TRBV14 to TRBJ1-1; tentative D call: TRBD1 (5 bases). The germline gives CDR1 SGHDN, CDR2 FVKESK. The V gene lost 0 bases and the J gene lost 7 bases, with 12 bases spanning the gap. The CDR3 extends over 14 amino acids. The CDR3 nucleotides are TGTGCCAGCAGCCAAGAGAGGGGCACTGGTGAAGCTTTCTTT. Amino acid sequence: CASSQERGTGEAFF.

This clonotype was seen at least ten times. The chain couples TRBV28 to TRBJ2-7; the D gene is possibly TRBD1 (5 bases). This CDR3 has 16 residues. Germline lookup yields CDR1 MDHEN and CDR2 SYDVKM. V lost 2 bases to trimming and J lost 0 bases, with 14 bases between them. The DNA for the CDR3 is TGTGCCAGCAGTTTAGAACAATATACAGGCTCCTACGAGCAGTACTTC. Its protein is CASSLEQYTGSYEQYF.

CDR3 residues: CASSQGLSYEQYF. The CDR3 DNA reads TGTGCCAGCAGCCAAGGACTTTCCTACGAGCAGTACTTC. The chain couples TRBV14 to TRBJ2-7; D ambiguous. The length of the CDR3 is 13 residues. Trimming stripped 1 base from V and 1 base from J, with 5 bases between. Germline V gene data show CDR1 as SGHDN and CDR2 as FVKESK.

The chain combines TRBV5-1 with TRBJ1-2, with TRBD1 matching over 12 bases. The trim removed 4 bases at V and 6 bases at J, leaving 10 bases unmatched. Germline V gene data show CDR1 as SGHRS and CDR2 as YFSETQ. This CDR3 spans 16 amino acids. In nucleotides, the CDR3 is TGCGCCAGCAGCCAGAGAGGAGGGACAGGGGGCGATGGCTACACCTTC. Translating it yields CASSQRGGTGGDGYTF. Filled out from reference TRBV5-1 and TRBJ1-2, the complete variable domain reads KAGVTQTPRYLIKTRGQQVTLSCSPISGHRSVSWYQQTPGQGLQFLFEYFSETQRNKGNFPGRFSGRQFSNSRSEMNVSTLELGDSALYLCASSQRGGTGGDGYTFGSGTRLTVV.

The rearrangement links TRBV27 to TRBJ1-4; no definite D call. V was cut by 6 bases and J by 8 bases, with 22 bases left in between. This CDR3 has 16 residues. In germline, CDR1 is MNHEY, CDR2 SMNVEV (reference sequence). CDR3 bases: TGTGCCAGCAGAACCCTCGGGGTCCAGCCGCGGGAAAAACTGTTTTTT. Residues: CASRTLGVQPREKLFF.

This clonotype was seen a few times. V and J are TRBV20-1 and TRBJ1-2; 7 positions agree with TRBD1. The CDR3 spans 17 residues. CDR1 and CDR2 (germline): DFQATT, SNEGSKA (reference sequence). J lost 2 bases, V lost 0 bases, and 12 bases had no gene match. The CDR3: CSARDARGREENYGYTF. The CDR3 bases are TGCAGTGCTAGAGATGCGAGGGGGCGAGAAGAAAACTATGGCTACACCTTC.

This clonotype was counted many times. The CDR3: CATVAGNGGYNSPLHF. The CDR3 nucleotides are TGTGCCACCGTGGCGGGTAACGGGGGATATAATTCACCCCTCCACTTT. The chain combines TRBV6-2 or TRBV6-3 with TRBJ1-6, with D maybe TRBD1 (5 bases). This CDR3 contains 16 residues. Trimming shortened V by 10 bases and J by 4 bases, and 20 bases separated the two germline ends. Germline V gene sequence: CDR1 MNHEY, CDR2 SVGEGT.

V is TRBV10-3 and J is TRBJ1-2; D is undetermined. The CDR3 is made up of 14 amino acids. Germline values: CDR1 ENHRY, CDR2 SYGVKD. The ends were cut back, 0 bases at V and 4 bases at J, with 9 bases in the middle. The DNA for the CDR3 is TGTGCCATCAGTGAGTCCCAGCAGACCTATGGCTACACCTTC. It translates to CAISESQQTYGYTF.

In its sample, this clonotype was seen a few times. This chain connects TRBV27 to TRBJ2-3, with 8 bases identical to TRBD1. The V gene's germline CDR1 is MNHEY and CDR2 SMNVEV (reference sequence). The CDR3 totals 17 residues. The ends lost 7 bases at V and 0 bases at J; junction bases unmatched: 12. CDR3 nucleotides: TGTGCCAGCACCCGGGACAGGCTGACAAAAAGCACAGATACGCAGTATTTT. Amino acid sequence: CASTRDRLTKSTDTQYF.

The CDR3 bases are TGCGCCAGCAGCTTGGGACAGCGCAATGAGCAGTTCTTC. Protein: CASSLGQRNEQFF. This chain links TRBV5-1 with TRBJ2-1; D may be TRBD1 (5 bases). Germline-derived CDR1 and CDR2 are SGHRS and YFSETQ. The length of the CDR3 is 13 residues. V was pared by 0 bases and J by 6 bases, with 7 bases between.

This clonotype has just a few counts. CDR3 DNA sequence: TGTGCCAGCAGCTTGGCACAGAGCTCCTACGAGCAGTACTTC. Residues: CASSLAQSSYEQYF. J is TRBJ2-7 and V is TRBV7-8, with D unclear. The CDR3 covers 14 residues. The V gene's germline CDR1 is SGHVS and CDR2 FQNEAQ. V lost 3 bases, J lost 0 bases, and 9 bases lay in between.

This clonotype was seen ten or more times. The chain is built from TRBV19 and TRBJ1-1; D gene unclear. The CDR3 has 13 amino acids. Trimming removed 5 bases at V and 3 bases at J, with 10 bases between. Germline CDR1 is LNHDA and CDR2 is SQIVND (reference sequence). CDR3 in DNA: TGTGCCAGTAGTTGGGCTGGATACACTGAAGCTTTCTTT. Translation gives CASSWAGYTEAFF.

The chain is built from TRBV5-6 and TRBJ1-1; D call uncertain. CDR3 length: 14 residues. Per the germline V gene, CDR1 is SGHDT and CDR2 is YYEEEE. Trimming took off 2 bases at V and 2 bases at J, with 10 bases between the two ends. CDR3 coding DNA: TGTGCCAGCAGCTTTACTAAGAGCAACACTGAAGCTTTCTTT. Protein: CASSFTKSNTEAFF.

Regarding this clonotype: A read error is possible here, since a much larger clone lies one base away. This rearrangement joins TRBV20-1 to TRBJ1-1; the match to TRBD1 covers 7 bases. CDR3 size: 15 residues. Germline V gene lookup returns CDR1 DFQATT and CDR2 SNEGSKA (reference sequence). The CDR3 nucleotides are TGCAGTGCTACACCCGATCCAGGGGGAAACACTGGAGCTTTCTTT. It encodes CSATPDPGGNTGAFF.

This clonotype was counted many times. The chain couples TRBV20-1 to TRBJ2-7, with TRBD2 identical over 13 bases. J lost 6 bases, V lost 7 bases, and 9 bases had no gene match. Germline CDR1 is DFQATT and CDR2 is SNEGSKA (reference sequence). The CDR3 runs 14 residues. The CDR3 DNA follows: TGCAGTGAACTAGCGGGAGGGCCGCGTGGCGAGCAGTACTTC. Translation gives CSELAGGPRGEQYF.

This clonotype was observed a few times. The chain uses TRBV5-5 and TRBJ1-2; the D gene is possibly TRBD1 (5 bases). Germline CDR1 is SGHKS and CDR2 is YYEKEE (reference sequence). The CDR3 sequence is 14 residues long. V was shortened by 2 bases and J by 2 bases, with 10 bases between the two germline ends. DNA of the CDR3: TGTGCCAGCAGCTTAGAGACAGCCAACTATGGCTACACCTTC. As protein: CASSLETANYGYTF.

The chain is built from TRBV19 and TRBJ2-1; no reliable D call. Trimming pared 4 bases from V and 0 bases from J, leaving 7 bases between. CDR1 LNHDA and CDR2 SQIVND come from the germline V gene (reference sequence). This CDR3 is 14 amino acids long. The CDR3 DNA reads TGTGCCAGTAGTACAATGAGCTCCTACAATGAGCAGTTCTTC. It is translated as CASSTMSSYNEQFF.

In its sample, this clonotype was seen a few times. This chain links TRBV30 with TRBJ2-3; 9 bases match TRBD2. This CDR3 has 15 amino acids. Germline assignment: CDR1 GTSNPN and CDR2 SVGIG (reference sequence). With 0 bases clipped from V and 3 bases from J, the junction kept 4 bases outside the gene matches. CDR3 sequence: CAWSVGGRETDTQYF. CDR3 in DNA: TGTGCCTGGAGTGTAGGCGGGAGGGAAACAGATACGCAGTATTTT. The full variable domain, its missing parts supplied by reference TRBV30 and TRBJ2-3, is SQTIHQWPATLVQPVGSPLSLECTVEGTSNPNLYWYRQAAGRGLQLLFYSVGIGQISSEVPQNLSASRPQDRQFILSSKKLLLSDSGFYLCAWSVGGRETDTQYFGPGTRLTVL.

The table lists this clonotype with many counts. CDR3 in amino acids: CASSQSTGGLYTF. CDR3 sequence (DNA): TGTGCCAGCAGCCAATCGACAGGGGGCCTGTACACCTTC. The rearrangement links TRBV3-1 to TRBJ1-2, with TRBD1 matching over 10 bases. Trimming removed 2 bases from V and 11 bases from J; junction bases left unmatched: 5. The germline V gene has CDR1 LGHDT and CDR2 YNNKEL (reference sequence). The CDR3 is made up of 13 amino acids.

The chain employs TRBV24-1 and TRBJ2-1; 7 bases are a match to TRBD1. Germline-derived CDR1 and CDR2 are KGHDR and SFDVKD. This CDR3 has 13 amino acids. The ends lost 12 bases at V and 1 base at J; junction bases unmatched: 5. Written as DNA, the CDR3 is TGTGCCTCCGGGACAGCGTCCTACAATGAGCAGTTCTTC. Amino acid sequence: CASGTASYNEQFF.

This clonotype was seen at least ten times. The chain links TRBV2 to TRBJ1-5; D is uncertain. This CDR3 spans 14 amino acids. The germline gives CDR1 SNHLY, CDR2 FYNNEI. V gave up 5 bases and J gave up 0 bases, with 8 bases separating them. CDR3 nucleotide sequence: TGTGCCAGCAGTAGGGCAGTTAGCAATCAGCCCCAGCATTTT. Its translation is CASSRAVSNQPQHF. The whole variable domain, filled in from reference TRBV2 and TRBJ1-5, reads EPEVTQTPSHQVTQMGQEVILRCVPISNHLYFYWYRQILGQKVEFLVSFYNNEISEKSEIFDDQFSVERPDGSNFTLKIRSTKLEDSAMYFCASSRAVSNQPQHFGDGTRLSIL.

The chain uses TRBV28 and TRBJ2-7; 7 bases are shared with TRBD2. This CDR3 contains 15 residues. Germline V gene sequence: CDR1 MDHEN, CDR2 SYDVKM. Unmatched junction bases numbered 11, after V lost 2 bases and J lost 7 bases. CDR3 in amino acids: CASSLPRGMRKEQYF. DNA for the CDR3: TGTGCCAGCAGTTTACCGCGGGGGATGCGAAAGGAGCAGTACTTC.

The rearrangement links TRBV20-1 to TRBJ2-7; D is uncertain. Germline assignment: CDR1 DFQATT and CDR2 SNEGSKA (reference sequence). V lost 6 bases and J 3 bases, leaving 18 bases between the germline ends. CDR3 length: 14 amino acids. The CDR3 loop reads CSALLDVASYEQYF. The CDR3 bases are TGCAGTGCCCTCCTGGACGTGGCGAGCTACGAGCAGTACTTC.

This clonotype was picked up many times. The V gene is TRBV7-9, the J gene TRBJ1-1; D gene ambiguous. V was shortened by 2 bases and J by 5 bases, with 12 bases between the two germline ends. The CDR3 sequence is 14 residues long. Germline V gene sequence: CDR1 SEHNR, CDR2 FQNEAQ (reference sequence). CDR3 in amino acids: CASSLSGSSTEAFF. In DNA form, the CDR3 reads TGTGCCAGCAGCTTATCGGGGAGTTCGACTGAAGCTTTCTTT.

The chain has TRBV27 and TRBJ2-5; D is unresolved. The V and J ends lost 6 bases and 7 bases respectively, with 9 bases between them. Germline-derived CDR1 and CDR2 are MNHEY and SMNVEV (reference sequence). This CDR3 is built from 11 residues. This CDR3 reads CASSTLATQYF. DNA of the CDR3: TGTGCCAGCAGCACCCTGGCGACCCAGTACTTC.

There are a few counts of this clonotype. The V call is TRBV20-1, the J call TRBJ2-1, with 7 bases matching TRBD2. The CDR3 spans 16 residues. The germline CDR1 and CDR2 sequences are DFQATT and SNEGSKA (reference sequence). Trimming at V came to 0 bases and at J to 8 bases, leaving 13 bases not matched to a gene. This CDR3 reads CSARDLVGGHFDEQFF. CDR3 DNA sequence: TGCAGTGCTAGAGATCTTGTGGGAGGGCATTTCGATGAGCAGTTCTTC.

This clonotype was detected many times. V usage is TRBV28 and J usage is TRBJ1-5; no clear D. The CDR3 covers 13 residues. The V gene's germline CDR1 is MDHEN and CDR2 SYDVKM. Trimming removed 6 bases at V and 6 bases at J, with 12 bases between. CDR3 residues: CASSFFGGQPQHF. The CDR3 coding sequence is TGTGCCAGCAGCTTTTTCGGAGGTCAGCCCCAGCATTTT.

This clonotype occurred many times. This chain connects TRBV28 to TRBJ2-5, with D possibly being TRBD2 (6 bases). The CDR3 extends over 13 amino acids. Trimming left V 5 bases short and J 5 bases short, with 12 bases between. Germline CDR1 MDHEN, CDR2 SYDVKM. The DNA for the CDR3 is TGTGCCAGCAGTATCCCAGGAGGGGAGACCCAGTACTTC. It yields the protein CASSIPGGETQYF.

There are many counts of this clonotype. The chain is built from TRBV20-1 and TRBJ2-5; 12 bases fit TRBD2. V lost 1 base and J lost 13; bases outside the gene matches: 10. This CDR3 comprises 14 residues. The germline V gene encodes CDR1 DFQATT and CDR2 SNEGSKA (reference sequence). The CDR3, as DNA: TGCAGTGCTAGAGTCGTGACTAGCGGGGGCGTGGCGTACTTC. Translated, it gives CSARVVTSGGVAYF.